This T cell receptor (beta chain) was recorded in a study of blood T cell repertoires in COVID-19. At the level of the study: T cells, B-cell-depleted T cells, or PBMCs supplied cDNA or gDNA.

In the authors' workflow: The assay estimated nucleated cells by amplifying reference gene primers. The method was immunoSEQ multiplex PCR; TCRdb's version includes in-frame clones alone and lacks a portion of them. V, J and clone size are those of that table, while D and trimming were read from the DNA. The sample holds about 190,000 clones, around 85% seen once. The CDR3 is 14 residues long. Germline CDR1 and CDR2: KGHSH and LQKENI. V was clipped by 6 bases and J by 4 bases, with 15 bases between them. Participant ages covered roughly 18 to 90 years across 24 US areas. Donors in Cohort 3 who had recovered were those with two negative PCRs, healthcare professional clearance, or resolution of their symptoms.

The chain recombines TRBV18 with TRBJ1-2, with D perhaps TRBD1 (6 bases). The origin of this receptor is a young woman who had recovered from COVID-19. Sequencing input: PBMCs or T cells enriched from blood (not recorded which). The CDR3 DNA sequence: TGTGCCAGCTCGAATGTCGACAGGACCTATGGCTACACCTTC. Protein sequence: CASSNVDRTYGYTF.